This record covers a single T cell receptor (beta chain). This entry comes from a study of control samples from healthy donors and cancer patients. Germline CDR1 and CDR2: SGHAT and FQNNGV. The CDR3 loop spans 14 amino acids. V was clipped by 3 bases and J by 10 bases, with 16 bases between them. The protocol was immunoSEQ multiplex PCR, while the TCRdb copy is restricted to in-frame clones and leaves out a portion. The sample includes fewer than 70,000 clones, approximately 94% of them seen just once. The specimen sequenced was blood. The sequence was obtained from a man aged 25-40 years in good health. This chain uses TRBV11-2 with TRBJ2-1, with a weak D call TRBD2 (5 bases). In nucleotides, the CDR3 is TGTGCCAGCAGCTTTAATTTGGACTCACGGGAGCAGTTCTTC. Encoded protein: CASSFNLDSREQFF.